This T cell receptor beta chain was recorded in a study of T-cell memory formation after mild COVID-19. Overall study findings and caveats: There were some responding clones in pre-infection memory, which suggested that cross-reactive memory had joined.

MiXCR, run by TCRdb on the 5' RACE reads, gives a single entry per CDR3 protein. The data show about 210,000 distinct CDR3 sequences, roughly a tenth seen once. This clonotype was recorded many times. Antigen specificity is unknown. After removal of 4 bases from V and 2 bases from J, the junction contained 4 bases not matched to a gene. The CDR3 spans 16 residues. The sequenced sample was PBMCs or a T cell subset sorted from them (not recorded which). This chain uses TRBV12-3 or TRBV12-4 with TRBJ2-3; 12 positions agree with TRBD2. The receptor was isolated from a man aged 18 to 29 who had mild COVID-19 (a few samples of this study predate the infection). Cell type and time point are not known. CDR3 residues: CASSSRTSGDTDTQYF. CDR3 coding DNA: TGTGCCAGCAGTTCTCGGACTAGCGGGGACACAGATACGCAGTATTTT.